Below are 5 T cell receptor beta chains sequenced from a single sample in a study of patients and donors after allogeneic stem cell transplantation. TCRdb passed the RT-PCR reads through MiXCR, listing each CDR3 protein once. The sample records hundreds of thousands of distinct CDR3 sequences, about a sixth being singletons. Sequenced sample: blood, either unsorted or a sorted T cell fraction (not recorded which). The source of these receptors is a human donor who was either an allogeneic HSCT recipient or a stem cell or donor lymphocyte infusion donor (not recorded which). It is not recorded whose cells these are; they may come from a transplant donor.

The chain carries TRBV4-2 and TRBJ2-2; TRBD1 matches 7 bases. This CDR3 comprises 16 residues. V lost 4 bases, J lost 2 bases, and 7 bases stayed unmatched. Per germline, CDR1 LGHNA and CDR2 YNFKEQ. Here the CDR3 DNA reads TGTGCCAGCAGCCCAGGGACAGAGTATAACACCGGGGAGCTGTTTTTT. Translating gives CASSPGTEYNTGELFF.

This clonotype has more than one count but fewer than ten. This chain joins TRBV4-1 and TRBJ2-1, with D possibly being TRBD1 (5 bases). Germline CDR1 MGHRA, CDR2 YSYEKL. The CDR3 spans 13 residues. Trimming removed 1 base from V and 12 bases from J, with 13 bases in between. In DNA, the CDR3 is TGCGCCAGCAGCCAAGTAGACAGCTCAGCGCAGTTCTTC. Translated: CASSQVDSSAQFF.

The gene calls are TRBV7-3 and TRBJ2-3; 11 bases are shared with TRBD2. In germline, CDR1 is SGHTA, CDR2 FQGTGA. This CDR3 contains 15 residues. V shed 2 bases and J 3 bases; nucleotides not matched to a gene: 1. The CDR3 loop reads CASSLASGGTDTQYF. The DNA of the CDR3 is TGTGCCAGCAGCTTAGCTAGCGGGGGGACAGATACGCAGTATTTT. The full variable domain, rest sourced from reference TRBV7-3 and TRBJ2-3, is GAGVSQTPSNKVTEKGKYVELRCDPISGHTALYWYRQSLGQGPEFLIYFQGTGAADDSGLPNDRFFAVRPEGSVSTLKIQRTERGDSAVYLCASSLASGGTDTQYFGPGTRLTVL.

The chain recombines TRBV4-1 with TRBJ2-4; 10 nucleotides align to TRBD2. CDR1 is MGHRA and CDR2 is YSYEKL in the germline V gene. V lost 5 bases, J lost 0 bases, and 7 bases stayed unmatched. The CDR3 consists of 17 residues. CDR3: CASSEMSGGVAKNIQYF. CDR3 sequence (DNA): TGCGCCAGCAGCGAGATGAGCGGGGGGGTAGCCAAAAACATTCAGTACTTC.

In its sample, this clonotype was seen a few times. The chain is built from TRBV5-1 and TRBJ2-7; D is unclear. Trimming removed 3 bases from V and 4 bases from J, with 20 bases in between. The CDR3 totals 16 residues. Germline lookup yields CDR1 SGHRS and CDR2 YFSETQ. This CDR3 reads CASSSTSSNYNYEQYF. The CDR3 bases are TGCGCCAGCAGCTCAACCTCTTCTAACTATAATTACGAGCAGTACTTC.